A single sample gave rise to the 22 T cell receptor beta chains below, sequenced in a study of technical replicates of blood from a few donors. Sequencing was performed with immunoSEQ multiplex PCR; in TCRdb, only in-frame clones are kept and a portion is missing. The sample carries about 50,000 clones, more than 95% recorded once. Specimen: T cells isolated from PBMCs. The receptors were sampled from a human donor in good health.

This chain links TRBV5-6 with TRBJ2-2, with D perhaps TRBD2 (6 bases). This CDR3 spans 14 amino acids. Germline V gene sequence: CDR1 SGHDT, CDR2 YYEEEE. Trimming removed 3 bases at V and 4 bases at J, with 10 bases between. The CDR3 DNA is TGTGCCAGCAGCTCCGGGACTTTCACCGGGGAGCTGTTTTTT. Translated: CASSSGTFTGELFF.

This CDR3 is CATGTSGRLKETQYF. CDR3 DNA sequence: TGTGCCACCGGGACTAGCGGGAGGTTAAAAGAGACCCAGTACTTC. V gene TRBV10-3 combines with J gene TRBJ2-5, with 15 bases identical to TRBD2. The CDR3 sequence is 15 residues long. Trimming at V came to 10 bases and at J to 3 bases, leaving 6 bases not matched to a gene. CDR1 and CDR2 (germline): ENHRY, SYGVKD.

In its sample, this clone was seen a few times. This rearrangement joins TRBV7-9 to TRBJ2-4; 7 nucleotides agree with TRBD1. The CDR3 contains 17 residues. Germline V gene sequence: CDR1 SEHNR, CDR2 FQNEAQ (reference sequence). J gave up 0 bases and V 5 bases, and 10 bases lay outside the gene matches. In nucleotides, the CDR3 is TGTGCCAGCAGCACCCGAGACAGGGACATAGCCAAAAACATTCAGTACTTC. Translating it yields CASSTRDRDIAKNIQYF.

This chain joins TRBV30 and TRBJ2-1, with D perhaps matching TRBD1 (6 bases). V was trimmed by 8 bases and J by 9 bases, leaving 11 bases between them. In germline, CDR1 is GTSNPN, CDR2 SVGIG (reference sequence). The CDR3 is 10 residues long. The CDR3 DNA sequence: TGTGCCGTCAGGGGAATTGAGCAGTTCTTC. It specifies CAVRGIEQFF.

V usage is TRBV6-5 and J usage is TRBJ1-1, with 8 bases identical to TRBD1. Germline values: CDR1 MNHEY, CDR2 SVGAGI. The length of the CDR3 is 14 residues. With 5 bases clipped from V and 4 bases from J, the junction kept 6 bases outside the gene matches. The CDR3 loop reads CASSAGQGITEAFF. CDR3 sequence (DNA): TGTGCCAGCAGTGCAGGACAGGGTATCACTGAAGCTTTCTTT.

V is TRBV4-1 and J is TRBJ2-5, with TRBD2 as a possible D gene (6 bases). Germline V gives CDR1 MGHRA, CDR2 YSYEKL. CDR3 length equals 14 residues. Trimming removed 2 bases at V and 5 bases at J, with 12 bases between. CDR3: CASSQPLAVETQYF. The CDR3 DNA sequence: TGCGCCAGCAGCCAACCACTAGCTGTGGAGACCCAGTACTTC.

V is TRBV19 and J is TRBJ1-2, with D possibly TRBD1 on 5 matching bases. The CDR3 covers 14 residues. V lost 1 base to trimming and J lost 8 bases, with 14 bases between them. Germline CDR1 reads LNHDA; CDR2 reads SQIVND (reference sequence). CDR3 in amino acids: CASSIAGQGGGYTF. CDR3 DNA sequence: TGTGCCAGTAGTATAGCCGGTCAGGGTGGCGGCTACACCTTC.

The chain uses TRBV5-4 and TRBJ1-2, with TRBD1 matching 9 bases. Trimming at V came to 0 bases and at J to 8 bases, leaving 8 bases not matched to a gene. Germline V CDR1 and CDR2: SGHNT, YYREEE (reference sequence). The CDR3 has 15 residues. The CDR3 DNA is TGTGCCAGCAGCTTGGGGGGACAGGGATTGCGGGGCTACACCTTC. It encodes CASSLGGQGLRGYTF. Together with reference TRBV5-4 and TRBJ1-2, the CDR3 gives the full variable domain: ETGVTQSPTHLIKTRGQQVTLRCSSQSGHNTVSWYQQALGQGPQFIFQYYREEENGRGNFPPRFSGLQFPNYSSELNVNALELDDSALYLCASSLGGQGLRGYTFGSGTRLTVV.

This chain joins TRBV29-1 and TRBJ2-1; 10 bases match TRBD2. Germline assignment: CDR1 SQVTM and CDR2 ANQGSEA. This CDR3 contains 14 residues. With 3 bases clipped from V and 6 bases from J, the junction kept 5 bases outside the gene matches. The DNA for the CDR3 is TGCAGCGTTGAGAGCGGGAGGGTAAGCAATGAGCAGTTCTTC. It is translated as CSVESGRVSNEQFF.

The V and J genes are TRBV11-3 and TRBJ1-1; a possible D gene is TRBD1 (6 bases). Germline V gene data show CDR1 as SGHNT and CDR2 as YENEEA. The CDR3 has 15 amino acids. V lost 4 bases and J lost 5, with 17 bases in between. CDR3 protein: CASSSFRGLRTEAFF. The CDR3 DNA sequence: TGTGCCAGCAGCTCTTTCAGGGGATTGAGGACTGAAGCTTTCTTT. Full variable domain (outside the CDR3, taken from reference TRBV11-3 and TRBJ1-1): EAGVVQSPRYKIIEKKQPVAFWCNPISGHNTLYWYLQNLGQGPELLIRYENEEAVDDSQLPKDRFSAERLKGVDSTLKIQPAELGDSAVYLCASSSFRGLRTEAFFGQGTRLTVV.

Here the CDR3 reads CASRTWASGRGFHYEQYF. The CDR3 DNA sequence: TGCGCCAGCCGTACTTGGGCTAGCGGGAGGGGATTTCACTACGAGCAGTACTTC. The V gene is TRBV10-2, the J gene TRBJ2-7, with 12 bases matching TRBD2. CDR1 is WSHSY and CDR2 is SAAADI in the germline V gene. Unmatched junction bases numbered 17, after V lost 8 bases and J lost 3 bases. The length of the CDR3 is 18 residues.

This clone is a singleton in its sample. V usage is TRBV7-9 and J usage is TRBJ1-4; possible D gene TRBD1, 6 bases. Per the germline V gene, CDR1 is SEHNR and CDR2 is FQNEAQ (reference sequence). V lost 1 base, J lost 8 bases, and 11 bases lay in between. This CDR3 spans 14 amino acids. Written as DNA, the CDR3 is TGTGCCAGCAGCTTAGAGGGGGAGTGGGAAAAACTGTTTTTT. Translating it yields CASSLEGEWEKLFF. Using reference TRBV7-9 and TRBJ1-4 for the parts outside the CDR3, the full variable domain is DTGVSQNPRHKITKRGQNVTFRCDPISEHNRLYWYRQTLGQGPEFLTYFQNEAQLEKSRLLSDRFSAERPKGSFSTLEIQRTEQGDSAMYLCASSLEGEWEKLFFGSGTQLSVL.

The J gene is TRBJ2-2, the V gene TRBV5-1, with a possible D match to TRBD1 (6 bases). Germline V gene sequence: CDR1 SGHRS, CDR2 YFSETQ. This CDR3 has 15 amino acids. Trimming removed 0 bases from V and 7 bases from J, with 13 bases in between. Here the CDR3 DNA reads TGCGCCAGCAGCTTGGAACAGGGTACGGTCGGGGAGCTGTTTTTT. Amino acids: CASSLEQGTVGELFF.

This rearrangement joins TRBV11-2 to TRBJ1-5; no reliable D call. V lost 0 bases and J lost 3, with 9 bases in between. This CDR3 is built from 15 residues. Germline-derived CDR1 and CDR2 are SGHAT and FQNNGV. The CDR3 region has the DNA TGTGCCAGCAGCTTAGACCCGGGTACCAATCAGCCCCAGCATTTT. This gives the protein CASSLDPGTNQPQHF.

The chain has TRBV6-1 and TRBJ2-5, with 11 nucleotides matching TRBD2. Unmatched junction bases numbered 1, after V lost 2 bases and J lost 2 bases. Germline V gene lookup returns CDR1 MNHNS and CDR2 SASEGT. The CDR3 contains 15 residues. CDR3 protein: CASSELAGGQETQYF. The CDR3 DNA reads TGTGCCAGCAGTGAACTAGCGGGAGGTCAAGAGACCCAGTACTTC.

The gene calls are TRBV2 and TRBJ2-7, with D possibly being TRBD2 (5 bases). V lost 4 bases and J 0 bases, leaving 10 bases between the germline ends. Germline assignment: CDR1 SNHLY and CDR2 FYNNEI. The CDR3 is made up of 14 amino acids. CDR3 sequence reads: CASSVEGSSYEQYF. The CDR3 nucleotides are TGTGCCAGCAGTGTTGAGGGTAGCTCCTACGAGCAGTACTTC.

CDR3 in DNA: TGTGCCAGCAGCTTAGAAAGGGGGTCCTACGAGCAGTACTTC. It yields the protein CASSLERGSYEQYF. J is TRBJ2-7 and V is TRBV11-3, with a tentative D call TRBD1 (6 bases). Germline V gene sequence: CDR1 SGHNT, CDR2 YENEEA. CDR3 length: 14 amino acids. V gave up 0 bases and J gave up 1 base, with 7 bases separating them.

J is TRBJ2-7 and V is TRBV9, with TRBD2 as a possible D gene (5 bases). This CDR3 comprises 14 residues. V shed 1 base and J shed 2 bases, with 10 bases lying between them. Germline CDR1 and CDR2: SGDLS and YYNGEE. The CDR3 region is CASSVSSGTYEQYF. The CDR3 DNA follows: TGTGCCAGCAGCGTATCCAGCGGCACCTACGAGCAGTACTTC.

The V call is TRBV2, the J call TRBJ2-7; D is possibly TRBD2 (7 bases). The V and J ends lost 5 bases and 3 bases respectively, with 17 bases between them. The CDR3 consists of 15 residues. Looked up from germline, CDR1 is SNHLY and CDR2 is FYNNEI. CDR3 sequence: CASSRGGDFVYEQYF. CDR3 bases: TGTGCCAGCAGTAGGGGGGGGGATTTTGTCTACGAGCAGTACTTC. The variable domain in full, with the rest retrieved from reference TRBV2 and TRBJ2-7, is EPEVTQTPSHQVTQMGQEVILRCVPISNHLYFYWYRQILGQKVEFLVSFYNNEISEKSEIFDDQFSVERPDGSNFTLKIRSTKLEDSAMYFCASSRGGDFVYEQYFGPGTRLTVT.

V gene TRBV4-1 combines with J gene TRBJ2-1; 9 bases are shared with TRBD2. This CDR3 is built from 16 residues. Germline loops: CDR1 MGHRA, CDR2 YSYEKL. With 3 bases clipped from V and 6 bases from J, the junction kept 9 bases outside the gene matches. CDR3 bases: TGCGCCAGCAGCCAGTTCATAGCGGGAGTGGGCAATGAGCAGTTCTTC. It is translated as CASSQFIAGVGNEQFF.

The V call is TRBV6-1, the J call TRBJ2-7; 11 bases are a match to TRBD2. The V segment lost 5 bases and the J segment 0 bases; nucleotides outside the gene matches: 6. CDR3 size: 16 residues. The germline gives CDR1 MNHNS, CDR2 SASEGT. CDR3: CASSKGLAGISYEQYF. The CDR3 DNA reads TGTGCCAGCAGTAAAGGACTAGCGGGCATCTCCTACGAGCAGTACTTC.

The chain has TRBV4-1 and TRBJ2-7; D gene ambiguous. The length of the CDR3 is 13 residues. Germline CDR1 and CDR2: MGHRA and YSYEKL. V was trimmed by 0 bases and J by 4 bases, leaving 7 bases between them. Here the CDR3 DNA reads TGCGCCAGCAGCCAAGATGAACGGTACGAGCAGTACTTC. Amino acid sequence: CASSQDERYEQYF.